This TCR beta chain was retrieved from a study of response to subunit inactivated influenza vaccine. Remarks on this clonotype: Its antigen is unidentified.

The CDR3 is 17 amino acids. Germline V gives CDR1 LGHNA, CDR2 YNFKEQ. The V gene end was trimmed by 7 bases and the J gene end by 2 bases; junction bases not matched to a gene: 13. Whole-study results and caveats: The authors suggested that few new T cells are recruited per seasonal influenza vaccination.

From the RT-PCR reads, TCRdb called clonotypes with MiXCR, one entry per CDR3 protein. The sample shows fewer than 400,000 distinct CDR3 sequences, 20% to 25% of them seen only once. The material was PBMCs from blood, obtained about 19 months after vaccination. The chain employs TRBV4-2 and TRBJ2-1, with 8 positions matching TRBD2. This receptor was identified in a man between 50 and 75 years old who received an inactivated influenza vaccine. The CDR3 loop reads CASIKSGQRGTYNEQFF. The CDR3 coding sequence is TGTGCCAGCATCAAAAGCGGCCAGCGGGGGACCTACAATGAGCAGTTCTTC.